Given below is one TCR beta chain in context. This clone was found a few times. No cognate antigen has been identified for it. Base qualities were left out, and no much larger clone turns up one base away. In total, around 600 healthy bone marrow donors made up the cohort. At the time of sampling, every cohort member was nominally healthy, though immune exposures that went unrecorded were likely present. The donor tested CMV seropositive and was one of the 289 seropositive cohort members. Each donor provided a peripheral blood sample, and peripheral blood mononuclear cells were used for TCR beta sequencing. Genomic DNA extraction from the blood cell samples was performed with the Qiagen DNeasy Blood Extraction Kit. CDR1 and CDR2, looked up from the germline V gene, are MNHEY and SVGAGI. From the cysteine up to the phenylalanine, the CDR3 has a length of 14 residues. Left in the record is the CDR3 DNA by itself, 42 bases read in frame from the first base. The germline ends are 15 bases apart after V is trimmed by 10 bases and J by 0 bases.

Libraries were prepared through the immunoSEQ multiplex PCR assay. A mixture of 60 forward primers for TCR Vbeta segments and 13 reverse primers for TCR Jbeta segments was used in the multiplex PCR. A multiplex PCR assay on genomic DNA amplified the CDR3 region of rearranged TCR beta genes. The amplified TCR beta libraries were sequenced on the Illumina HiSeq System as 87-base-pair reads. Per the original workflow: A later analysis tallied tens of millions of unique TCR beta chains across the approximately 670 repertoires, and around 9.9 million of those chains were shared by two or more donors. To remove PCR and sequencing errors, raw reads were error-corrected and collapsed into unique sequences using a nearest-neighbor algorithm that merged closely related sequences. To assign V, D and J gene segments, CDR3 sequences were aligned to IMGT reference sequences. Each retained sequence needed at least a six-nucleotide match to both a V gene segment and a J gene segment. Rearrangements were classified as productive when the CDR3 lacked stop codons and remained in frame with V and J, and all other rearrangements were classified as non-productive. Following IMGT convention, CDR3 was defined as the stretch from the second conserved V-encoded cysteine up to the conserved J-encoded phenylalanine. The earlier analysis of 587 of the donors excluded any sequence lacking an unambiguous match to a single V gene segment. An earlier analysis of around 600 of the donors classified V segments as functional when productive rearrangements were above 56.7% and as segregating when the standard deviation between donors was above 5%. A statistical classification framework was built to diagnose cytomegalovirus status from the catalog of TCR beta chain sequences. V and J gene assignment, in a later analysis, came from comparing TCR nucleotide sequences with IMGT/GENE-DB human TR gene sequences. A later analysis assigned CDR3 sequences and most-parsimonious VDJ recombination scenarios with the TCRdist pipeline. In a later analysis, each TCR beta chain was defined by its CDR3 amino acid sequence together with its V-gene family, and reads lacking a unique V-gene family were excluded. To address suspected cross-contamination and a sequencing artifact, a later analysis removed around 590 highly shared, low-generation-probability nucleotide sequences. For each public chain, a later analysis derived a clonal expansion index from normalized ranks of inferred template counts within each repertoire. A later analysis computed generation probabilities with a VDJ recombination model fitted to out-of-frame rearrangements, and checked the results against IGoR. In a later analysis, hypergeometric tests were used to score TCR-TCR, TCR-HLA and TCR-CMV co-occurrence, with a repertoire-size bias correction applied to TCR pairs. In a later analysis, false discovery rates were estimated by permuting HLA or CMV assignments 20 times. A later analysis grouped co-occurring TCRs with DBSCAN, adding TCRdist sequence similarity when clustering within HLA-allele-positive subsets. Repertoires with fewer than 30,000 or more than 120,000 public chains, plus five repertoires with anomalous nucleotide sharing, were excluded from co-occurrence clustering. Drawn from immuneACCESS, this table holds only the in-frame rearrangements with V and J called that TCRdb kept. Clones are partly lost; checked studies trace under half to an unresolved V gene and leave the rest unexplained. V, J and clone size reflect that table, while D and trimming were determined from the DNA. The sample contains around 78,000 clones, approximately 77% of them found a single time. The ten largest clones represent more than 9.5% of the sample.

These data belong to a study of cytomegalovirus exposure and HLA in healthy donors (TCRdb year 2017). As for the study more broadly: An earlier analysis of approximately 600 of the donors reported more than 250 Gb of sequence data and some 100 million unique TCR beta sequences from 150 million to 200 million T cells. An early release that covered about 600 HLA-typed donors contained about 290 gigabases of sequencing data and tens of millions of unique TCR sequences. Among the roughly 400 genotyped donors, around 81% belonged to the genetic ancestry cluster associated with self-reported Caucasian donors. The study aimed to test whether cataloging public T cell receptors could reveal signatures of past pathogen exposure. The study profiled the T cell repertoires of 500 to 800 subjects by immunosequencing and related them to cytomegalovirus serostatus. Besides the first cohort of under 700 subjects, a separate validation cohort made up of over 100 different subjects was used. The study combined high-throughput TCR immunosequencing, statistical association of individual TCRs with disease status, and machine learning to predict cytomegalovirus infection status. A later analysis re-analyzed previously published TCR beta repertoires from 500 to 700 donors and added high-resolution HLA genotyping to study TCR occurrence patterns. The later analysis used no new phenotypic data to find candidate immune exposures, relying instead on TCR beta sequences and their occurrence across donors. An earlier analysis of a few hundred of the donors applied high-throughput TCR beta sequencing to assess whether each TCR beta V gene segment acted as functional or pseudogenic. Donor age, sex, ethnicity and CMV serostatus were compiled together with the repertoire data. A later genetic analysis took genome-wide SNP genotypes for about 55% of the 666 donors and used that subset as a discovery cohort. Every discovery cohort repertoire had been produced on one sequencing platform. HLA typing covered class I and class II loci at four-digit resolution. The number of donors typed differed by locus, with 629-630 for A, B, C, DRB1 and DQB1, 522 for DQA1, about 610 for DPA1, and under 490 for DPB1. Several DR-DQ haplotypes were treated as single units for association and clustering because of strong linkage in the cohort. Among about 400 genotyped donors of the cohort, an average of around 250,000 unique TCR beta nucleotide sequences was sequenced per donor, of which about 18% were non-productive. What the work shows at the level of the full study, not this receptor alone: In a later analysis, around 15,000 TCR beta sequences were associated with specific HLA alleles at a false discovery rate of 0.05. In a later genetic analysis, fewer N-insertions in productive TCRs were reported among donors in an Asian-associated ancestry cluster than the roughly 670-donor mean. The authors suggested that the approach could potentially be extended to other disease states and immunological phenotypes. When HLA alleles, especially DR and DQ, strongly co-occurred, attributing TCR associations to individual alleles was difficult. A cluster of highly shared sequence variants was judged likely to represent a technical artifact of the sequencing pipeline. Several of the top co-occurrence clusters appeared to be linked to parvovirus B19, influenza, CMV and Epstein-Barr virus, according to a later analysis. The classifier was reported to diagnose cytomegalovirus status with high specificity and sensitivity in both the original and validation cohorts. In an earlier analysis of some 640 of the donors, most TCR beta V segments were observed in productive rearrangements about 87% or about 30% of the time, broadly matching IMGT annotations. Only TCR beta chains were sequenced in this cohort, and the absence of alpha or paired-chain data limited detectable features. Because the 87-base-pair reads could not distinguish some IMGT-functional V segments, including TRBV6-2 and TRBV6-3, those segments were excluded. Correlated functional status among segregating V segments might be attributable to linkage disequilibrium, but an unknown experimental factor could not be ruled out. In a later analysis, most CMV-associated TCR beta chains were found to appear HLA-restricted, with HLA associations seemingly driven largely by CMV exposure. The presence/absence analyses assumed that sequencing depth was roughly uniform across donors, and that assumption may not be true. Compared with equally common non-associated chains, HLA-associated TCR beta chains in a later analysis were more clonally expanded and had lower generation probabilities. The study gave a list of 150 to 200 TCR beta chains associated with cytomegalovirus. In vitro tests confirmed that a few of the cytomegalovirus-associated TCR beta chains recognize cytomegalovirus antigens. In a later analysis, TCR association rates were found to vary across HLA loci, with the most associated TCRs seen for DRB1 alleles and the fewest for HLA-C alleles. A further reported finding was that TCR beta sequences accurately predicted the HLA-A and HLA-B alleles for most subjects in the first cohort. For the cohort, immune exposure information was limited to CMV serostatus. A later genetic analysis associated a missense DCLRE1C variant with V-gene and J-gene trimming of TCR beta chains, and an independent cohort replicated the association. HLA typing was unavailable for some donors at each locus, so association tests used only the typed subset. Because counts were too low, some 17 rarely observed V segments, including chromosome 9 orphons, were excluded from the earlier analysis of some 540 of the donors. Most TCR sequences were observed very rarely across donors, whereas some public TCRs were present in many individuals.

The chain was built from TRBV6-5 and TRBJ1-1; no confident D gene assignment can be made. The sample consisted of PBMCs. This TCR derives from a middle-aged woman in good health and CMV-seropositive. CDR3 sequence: CATFLVGVNTEAFF. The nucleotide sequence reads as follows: TGTGCCACCTTTTTAGTGGGAGTGAACACTGAAGCTTTCTTT.